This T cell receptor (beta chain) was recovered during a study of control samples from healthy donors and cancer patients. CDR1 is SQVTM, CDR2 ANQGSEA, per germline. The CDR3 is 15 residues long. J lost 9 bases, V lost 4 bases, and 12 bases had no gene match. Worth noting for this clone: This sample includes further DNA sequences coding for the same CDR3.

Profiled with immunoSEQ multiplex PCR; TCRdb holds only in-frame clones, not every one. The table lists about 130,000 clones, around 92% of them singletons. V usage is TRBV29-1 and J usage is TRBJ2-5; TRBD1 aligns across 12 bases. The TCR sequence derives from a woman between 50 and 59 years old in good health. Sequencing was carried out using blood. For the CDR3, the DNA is TGCAGCGTTGTGGTCGTGGGACAGGGGGCGGGGGCCCAGTACTTC. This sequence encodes CSVVVVGQGAGAQYF. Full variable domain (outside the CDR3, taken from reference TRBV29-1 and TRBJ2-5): SAVISQKPSRDICQRGTSLTIQCQVDSQVTMMFWYRQQPGQSLTLIATANQGSEATYESGFVIDKFPISRPNLTFSTLTVSNMSPEDSSIYLCSVVVVGQGAGAQYFGPGTRLLVL.